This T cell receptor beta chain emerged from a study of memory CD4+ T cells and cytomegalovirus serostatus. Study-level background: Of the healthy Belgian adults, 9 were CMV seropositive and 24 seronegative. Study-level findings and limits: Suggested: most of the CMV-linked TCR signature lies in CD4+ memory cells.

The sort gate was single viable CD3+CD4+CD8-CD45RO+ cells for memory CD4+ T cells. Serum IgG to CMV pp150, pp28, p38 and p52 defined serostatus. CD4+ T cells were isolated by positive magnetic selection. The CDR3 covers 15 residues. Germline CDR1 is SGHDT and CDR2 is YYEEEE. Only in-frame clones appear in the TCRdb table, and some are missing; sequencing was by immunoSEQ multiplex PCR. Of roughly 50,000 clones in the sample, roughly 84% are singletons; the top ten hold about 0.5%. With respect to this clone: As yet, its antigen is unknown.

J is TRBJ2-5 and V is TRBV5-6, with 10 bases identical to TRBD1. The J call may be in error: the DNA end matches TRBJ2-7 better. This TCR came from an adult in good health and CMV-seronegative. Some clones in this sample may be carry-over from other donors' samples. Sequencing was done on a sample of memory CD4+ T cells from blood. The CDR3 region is CASSPTGTGAHEQYF. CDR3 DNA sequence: TGTGCCAGCAGCCCCACCGGGACAGGGGCCCACGAGCAGTACTTC.